These 26 T cell receptor beta chains share one sample of origin, sequenced in a study of identical twins. TCRdb ran MiXCR on the 5' RACE reads and lists one entry per CDR3 protein. The sample comprises roughly 720,000 distinct CDR3 sequences, roughly 20% of which are singletons, and roughly 13% rests with the top ten. This sample was also put to use in a study of T cells expressing NK-cell markers.

The sequenced material came from PBMCs. All receptors derive from a woman aged 18-35 years in good health.

This clonotype was counted between two and nine times. The gene calls are TRBV3-1 and TRBJ2-3; TRBD2 aligns across 9 bases. V shed 1 base, J shed 8 bases, and the junction held 7 bases outside the gene matches. This CDR3 contains 15 residues. Germline values: CDR1 LGHDT, CDR2 YNNKEL (reference sequence). CDR3 bases: TGTGCCAGCAGCCAAGTTCGGAGCGGGGGGACTACGCAGTATTTT. Protein product: CASSQVRSGGTTQYF.

This clonotype was seen repeatedly, ten times or more. This chain uses TRBV27 with TRBJ2-1, with 8 positions matching TRBD1. Germline V gives CDR1 MNHEY, CDR2 SMNVEV (reference sequence). V trimming: 6 bases; J trimming: 7 bases; junction bases outside the gene matches: 17. The CDR3 length is 17 residues. The CDR3 sequence is CASRSNDRGGWWNEQFF. DNA of the CDR3: TGTGCCAGCAGATCTAACGACAGGGGAGGTTGGTGGAATGAGCAGTTCTTC.

This clonotype was observed a handful of times. V is TRBV18 and J is TRBJ2-1; either TRBD1 or TRBD2 may supply D (5 bases each). Germline assignment: CDR1 KGHSH and CDR2 LQKENI. The CDR3 loop spans 12 amino acids. Trimming cost V 2 bases and J 14 bases, with 13 bases left between them. CDR3 bases: TGTGCCAGCTCACCAGTCCGGGACGCCGAGTTCTTC. Translating gives CASSPVRDAEFF.

This clonotype showed up just a few times. The CDR3 DNA follows: TGCGCCAGCAGCTTGGCCGGGACCCCTGAGGAGACCCAGTACTTC. Its protein product is CASSLAGTPEETQYF. The chain recombines TRBV5-1 with TRBJ2-5, with D perhaps given as TRBD1 or TRBD2 (5 bases each). The CDR3 spans 15 residues. The V gene's germline CDR1 is SGHRS and CDR2 YFSETQ. With 0 bases removed from V and 5 bases from J, the gap between germline ends came to 14 bases.

At least ten counts were recorded for this clonotype. The chain recombines TRBV6-5 with TRBJ1-1, with TRBD1 as a possible D gene (5 bases). V was clipped by 2 bases and J by 0 bases, with 7 bases between them. Germline CDR1 MNHEY, CDR2 SVGAGI. The CDR3 spans 14 residues. CDR3 in amino acids: CASSYGGMNTEAFF. The CDR3 nucleotides are TGTGCCAGCAGTTACGGGGGGATGAACACTGAAGCTTTCTTT.

The chain employs TRBV14 and TRBJ2-5; 14 nucleotides match TRBD2. J lost 3 bases, V lost 7 bases, and 1 base had no gene match. This CDR3 comprises 14 residues. The germline V gene encodes CDR1 SGHDN and CDR2 FVKESK. The CDR3 region is CASKGLAGEETQYF. Here the CDR3 DNA reads TGTGCCAGCAAGGGACTAGCGGGGGAAGAGACCCAGTACTTC.

The gene calls are TRBV7-2 and TRBJ1-2, with D unresolved. CDR3 length: 13 residues. The V end was cut by 4 bases, the J end by 5 bases, with 11 bases between. CDR1 SGHTA and CDR2 FQGNSA come from the germline V gene. The CDR3 DNA reads as TGTGCCAGCAGCTCGGGGTCGGGATATGGCTACACCTTC. This codes for CASSSGSGYGYTF.

The rearrangement uses TRBV15 and TRBJ2-2; D call uncertain. Germline CDR1 is LNHNV and CDR2 is YYDKDF (reference sequence). The V end lost 3 bases, the J end lost 3 bases, and 5 bases lay between the germline ends. This CDR3 has 13 amino acids. CDR3 in amino acids: CATSSLYTGELFF. CDR3 DNA sequence: TGTGCCACCAGCAGCCTCTACACCGGGGAGCTGTTTTTT. Full variable domain (rest looked up from reference TRBV15 and TRBJ2-2): DAMVIQNPRYQVTQFGKPVTLSCSQTLNHNVMYWYQQKSSQAPKLLFHYYDKDFNNEADTPDNFQSRRPNTSFCFLDIRSPGLGDTAMYLCATSSLYTGELFFGEGSRLTVL.

About this clonotype itself: This may be a read error: a much more frequent sequence differs by one nucleotide. DNA for the CDR3: TGCGCCAGCAGCTTGGAGGGGTACCAAGAGACCCAGTACTTC. It encodes CASSLEGYQETQYF. This rearrangement joins TRBV5-1 to TRBJ2-5; TRBD1 is a possible D gene (5 bases). Germline V gene data show CDR1 as SGHRS and CDR2 as YFSETQ. The CDR3 is 14 residues long. The V and J ends lost 0 bases and 0 bases respectively, with 6 bases between them.

The chain joins TRBV2 to TRBJ2-2, with D hard to call. The CDR3 has 10 amino acids. Germline lookup yields CDR1 SNHLY and CDR2 FYNNEI. V shed 6 bases and J shed 7 bases, with 3 bases lying between them. The CDR3 bases are TGTGCCAGCAGCCGCGGGGAGCTGTTTTTT. Translation: CASSRGELFF.

This clonotype was detected many times. This chain joins TRBV6-5 and TRBJ2-1; tentative D call: TRBD1 (5 bases). Trimming took off 2 bases at V and 1 base at J, with 12 bases between the two ends. The CDR3 has 16 residues. Germline V lookup: CDR1 MNHEY, CDR2 SVGAGI. CDR3 nucleotide sequence: TGTGCCAGCAGTTACACTAAGGGGTATTCCTACAATGAGCAGTTCTTC. It yields the protein CASSYTKGYSYNEQFF.

This clonotype appeared a few times. This chain connects TRBV28 to TRBJ1-5; TRBD1 agrees at 8 bases. CDR1 and CDR2 (germline): MDHEN, SYDVKM. V lost 4 bases, J lost 3 bases, and 5 bases stayed unmatched. CDR3 size: 15 residues. CDR3 bases: TGTGCCAGCAGTTCGACAGGGGAGGACAATCAGCCCCAGCATTTT. Amino acid sequence: CASSSTGEDNQPQHF.

This clonotype has a handful of counts. The chain joins TRBV5-1 to TRBJ2-7; 9 nucleotides align to TRBD2. The V gene's germline CDR1 is SGHRS and CDR2 YFSETQ. J gave up 6 bases and V 2 bases, and 6 bases lay outside the gene matches. The length of the CDR3 is 14 residues. CDR3 loop: CASSFGLAIREQYF. For the CDR3, the DNA is TGCGCCAGCAGCTTCGGACTAGCGATTCGCGAGCAGTACTTC.

This clonotype was detected only a few times. The chain carries TRBV5-1 and TRBJ2-7; 8 bases fit TRBD1. Germline V gene data show CDR1 as SGHRS and CDR2 as YFSETQ. CDR3 size: 15 residues. The ends lost 4 bases at V and 1 base at J; junction bases unmatched: 7. This chain's CDR3 is CASSPGQVLSYEQYF. In DNA form, the CDR3 reads TGCGCCAGCAGCCCGGGACAGGTACTTTCCTACGAGCAGTACTTC.

This clonotype turned up a few times. The rearrangement joins TRBV20-1 to TRBJ1-2, with D perhaps matching TRBD1 (5 bases). The V and J ends lost 2 bases and 4 bases respectively, with 14 bases between them. Germline V gene sequence: CDR1 DFQATT, CDR2 SNEGSKA (reference sequence). The CDR3 sequence is 14 residues long. The CDR3 bases are TGCAGTGCTAGACCTCCGGGGGGAGGCTATGGCTACACCTTC. Encoded protein: CSARPPGGGYGYTF.

CDR3: CSVKGQGDGGIYNEQFF. CDR3 sequence (DNA): TGCAGCGTTAAGGGACAGGGGGACGGGGGGATATACAATGAGCAGTTCTTC. The chain combines TRBV29-1 with TRBJ2-1, with 11 bases aligning to TRBD1. Unmatched junction bases numbered 13, after V lost 5 bases and J lost 4 bases. The V gene's germline CDR1 is SQVTM and CDR2 ANQGSEA. This CDR3 comprises 17 residues.

This clonotype has a handful of counts. J is TRBJ2-7 and V is TRBV29-1; 11 bases align to TRBD1. Trimming removed 5 bases from V and 7 bases from J; junction bases left unmatched: 7. Germline V gives CDR1 SQVTM, CDR2 ANQGSEA. The CDR3 covers 13 residues. This CDR3 reads CSVPGQGAREQYF. As DNA, the CDR3 is TGCAGCGTTCCCGGACAGGGGGCGCGGGAGCAGTACTTC.

The chain has TRBV29-1 and TRBJ2-7; 9 bases agree with TRBD2. Germline CDR1 and CDR2: SQVTM and ANQGSEA. With 2 bases clipped from V and 4 bases from J, the junction kept 3 bases outside the gene matches. This CDR3 has 13 amino acids. CDR3 in DNA: TGCAGCGTTGAATACAGCGGGAGGTACGAGCAGTACTTC. Residues: CSVEYSGRYEQYF.

This chain connects TRBV10-3 to TRBJ1-1; 8 bases line up with TRBD1. V gave up 9 bases and J gave up 3 bases; unmatched junction bases: 12. CDR1 and CDR2 from the germline V gene are ENHRY and SYGVKD. There are 15 residues in the CDR3. The CDR3 sequence is CAIKSGGASDTEAFF. In DNA, the CDR3 is TGTGCCATTAAATCAGGGGGCGCGTCGGACACTGAAGCTTTCTTT.

The rearrangement links TRBV5-1 to TRBJ2-1; possibly TRBD1 or TRBD2 for D (6 bases each). The V gene's germline CDR1 is SGHRS and CDR2 YFSETQ. The CDR3 covers 16 residues. V shed 0 bases and J shed 4 bases, with 14 bases lying between them. The CDR3 sequence is CASSLAEGGTYNEQFF. The DNA of the CDR3 is TGCGCCAGCAGCTTGGCCGAAGGGGGGACTTACAATGAGCAGTTCTTC. Using reference TRBV5-1 and TRBJ2-1 for the parts outside the CDR3, the full variable domain is KAGVTQTPRYLIKTRGQQVTLSCSPISGHRSVSWYQQTPGQGLQFLFEYFSETQRNKGNFPGRFSGRQFSNSRSEMNVSTLELGDSALYLCASSLAEGGTYNEQFFGPGTRLTVL.

This clonotype came up a few times. The V call is TRBV5-1, the J call TRBJ2-1; TRBD2 aligns across 8 bases. With V trimmed by 0 bases and J by 0 bases, 11 bases remained unmatched. From germline, CDR1 is SGHRS and CDR2 YFSETQ. The CDR3 sequence is 19 residues long. The CDR3 nucleotides read TGCGCCAGCAGCTTGGAGGGTAGCGGGGCGGTGGGCTCCTACAATGAGCAGTTCTTC. Its protein is CASSLEGSGAVGSYNEQFF.

The CDR3, as DNA: TGTGCCAGCCGAGTTTCCGTCCGAGGAATTGTCACCGGGGAGCTGTTTTTT. Its protein is CASRVSVRGIVTGELFF. V and J are TRBV6-2 or TRBV6-3 and TRBJ2-2; D is uncertain. From germline, CDR1 is MNHEY and CDR2 SVGEGT. V was cut by 8 bases and J by 4 bases, with 23 bases left in between. The CDR3 runs to 17 residues.

The chain carries TRBV5-1 and TRBJ1-1, with D uncertain. Germline loops: CDR1 SGHRS, CDR2 YFSETQ. Trimming pared 4 bases from V and 3 bases from J, leaving 13 bases between. The CDR3 consists of 14 residues. The CDR3 protein is CASSPPQDYTEAFF. The CDR3 bases are TGCGCCAGCAGCCCCCCCCAAGACTACACTGAAGCTTTCTTT.

Ten or more counts support this clonotype. V usage is TRBV19 and J usage is TRBJ2-1, with D possibly matching TRBD1 (6 bases). Per germline, CDR1 LNHDA and CDR2 SQIVND (reference sequence). The CDR3 is 16 residues long. V lost 5 bases and J lost 2, with 16 bases in between. This CDR3 reads CASSPRGTLTYNEQFF. The CDR3 nucleotides are TGTGCCAGTAGTCCTAGAGGGACACTTACCTACAATGAGCAGTTCTTC.

This clonotype was found a few times. J is TRBJ2-7 and V is TRBV12-3 or TRBV12-4, with 14 bases fitting TRBD2. There are 20 residues in the CDR3. The V and J ends lost 3 bases and 0 bases, in that order; junction bases with no gene match: 13. CDR3 sequence: CASSFRFRTSGGPSSYEQYF. The DNA of the CDR3 is TGTGCCAGCAGTTTCCGGTTTCGGACTAGCGGGGGGCCGAGCTCCTACGAGCAGTACTTC.

The chain is built from TRBV7-9 and TRBJ1-2; D remains unclear. V was shortened by 5 bases and J by 8 bases, with 24 bases between the two germline ends. The CDR3 length is 16 residues. Germline V gives CDR1 SEHNR, CDR2 FQNEAQ (reference sequence). The CDR3 coding sequence is TGTGCCAGCAGCGCCGCCGAACGGGAGTTTTTATTAGGCTACACCTTC. Its translation: CASSAAEREFLLGYTF.